This T cell receptor beta chain emerged from a study of Ad26.COV2.S vaccination and SARS-CoV-2 variants. Trimming took off 5 bases at V and 2 bases at J, with 17 bases between the two ends. CDR1 is SGHRS and CDR2 is YFSETQ in the germline V gene. The CDR3 spans 15 residues. Method: immunoSEQ multiplex PCR; TCRdb's copy keeps in-frame clones and lacks some. The profile covers roughly 380,000 clones, with around 87% appearing a single time and about 3.5% taken by the ten largest. Described treatment: roughly 19 received Ad26.COV2.S at low or high dose, single or two shots; about 5 received placebo; per-sample allocation not given. Sampling took place 63 days after the first vaccine or placebo injection.

The sample in question was peripheral blood, obtained in a trial of Ad26.COV2.S vaccine versus placebo. This clonotype originated in a person between 18 and 60 years old who received the Ad26.COV2.S COVID-19 vaccine or a placebo. The chain uses TRBV5-1 and TRBJ2-7; D call uncertain. The CDR3 region is CASRWAVLGTYEQYF. The CDR3 nucleotides read TGCGCCAGCAGATGGGCAGTCTTAGGTACCTACGAGCAGTACTTC.